This T cell receptor beta chain was profiled in a study of T cell responses to AZD1222 COVID-19 vaccine. Study-wide results and caveats: Breadth and depth of Spike-specific TCRs rose after two AZD1222 doses.

Trimming pared 6 bases from V and 7 bases from J, leaving 7 bases between. The germline V gene encodes CDR1 MNHEY and CDR2 SVGAGI. This CDR3 has 12 amino acids. Worth noting for this clone: Its antigen is unknown.

The assay was immunoSEQ multiplex PCR, and TCRdb's table has in-frame clones only and misses some. Of about 85,000 clones in the sample, approximately 90% were seen once. Second-dose intervals of approximately 4 or approximately 12 weeks were pooled. The TCR was taken from an adult who received the AZD1222 COVID-19 vaccine. The chain is built from TRBV6-5 and TRBJ1-6; D is unclear. Sequencing was performed on peripheral blood, taken 28 days after the second AZD1222 dose. CDR3 in DNA: TGTGCCAGCAGACAGTTCAATTCACCCCTCCACTTT. Its protein is CASRQFNSPLHF.